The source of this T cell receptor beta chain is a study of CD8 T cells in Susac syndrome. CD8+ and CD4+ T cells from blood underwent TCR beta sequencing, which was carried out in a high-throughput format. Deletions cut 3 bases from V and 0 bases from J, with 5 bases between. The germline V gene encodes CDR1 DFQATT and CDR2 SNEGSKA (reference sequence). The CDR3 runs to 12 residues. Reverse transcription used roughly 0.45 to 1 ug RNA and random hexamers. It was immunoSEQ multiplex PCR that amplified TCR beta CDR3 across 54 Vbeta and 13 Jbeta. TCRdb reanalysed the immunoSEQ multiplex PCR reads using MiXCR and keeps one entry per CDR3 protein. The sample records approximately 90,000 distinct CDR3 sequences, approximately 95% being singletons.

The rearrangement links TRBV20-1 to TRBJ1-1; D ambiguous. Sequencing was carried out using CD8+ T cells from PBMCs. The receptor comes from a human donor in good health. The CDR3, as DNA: TGCAGTGCTAGTTGGGTGAACACTGAAGCTTTCTTT. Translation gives CSASWVNTEAFF.